This T cell receptor beta chain is drawn from a study of CD8+ T cells in alopecia areata. The authors extracted RNA and reverse transcribed it into cDNA as the sequencing template. Profiled with immunoSEQ multiplex PCR; TCRdb holds only in-frame clones, not every one. The sample carries more than 150,000 clones, about half recorded once. Described treatment: oral pan-JAK inhibitor, 5-10 mg twice daily. Germline CDR1 LNHDA, CDR2 SQIVND (reference sequence). The CDR3 has 12 residues. Trimming removed 8 bases at V and 4 bases at J, with 9 bases between. This clone occurred a few times. Antigen specificity is unknown. Points from the study as a whole: While tofacitinib was given, many expanded lesional clones persisted in scalp and blood.

Material: CD8+ T cells sorted from blood, obtained at roughly week 53, from a patient treated with tofacitinib. The sequence was collected from a human donor with alopecia areata. V and J are TRBV19 and TRBJ2-1; tentatively, D is TRBD1 (6 bases). The CDR3, as DNA: TGTGCCAGTGGGGACACTTACAATGAGCAGTTCTTC. Translated: CASGDTYNEQFF.